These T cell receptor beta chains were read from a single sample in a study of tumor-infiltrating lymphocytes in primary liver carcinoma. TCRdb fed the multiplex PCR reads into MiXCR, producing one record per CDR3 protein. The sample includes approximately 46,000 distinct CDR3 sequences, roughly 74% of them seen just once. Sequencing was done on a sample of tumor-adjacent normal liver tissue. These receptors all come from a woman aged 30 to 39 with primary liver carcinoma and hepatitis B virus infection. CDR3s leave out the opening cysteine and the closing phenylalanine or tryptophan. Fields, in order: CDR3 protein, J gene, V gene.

CDR3aa: ARSERIREYDEQF
j_gene: TRBJ2-1
v_gene: TRBV6-1

CDR3aa: ANSLENNQPQH
j_gene: TRBJ1-5
v_gene: TRBV12-3/TRBV12-4

CDR3aa: ATSYGEQF
j_gene: TRBJ2-1
v_gene: TRBV12-3/TRBV12-4

CDR3aa: ASSNKSGHPAGELF
j_gene: TRBJ2-2
v_gene: TRBV5-5

CDR3aa: ANTSSGRPDTQY
j_gene: TRBJ2-3
v_gene: TRBV28

CDR3aa: AGSQESSEIDSGANVLT
j_gene: TRBJ2-6
v_gene: TRBV4-3

CDR3aa: ATSPGGSAQHMNTETF
j_gene: TRBJ1-1
v_gene: TRBV6-2/TRBV6-3

CDR3aa: ASGYTSVGSYNAQF
j_gene: TRBJ2-1
v_gene: TRBV6-2/TRBV6-3

CDR3aa: ASSPYNGQF
j_gene: TRBJ2-1
v_gene: TRBV28

CDR3aa: ASSPWRAEQF
j_gene: TRBJ2-1
v_gene: TRBV6-2/TRBV6-3

CDR3aa: ATSLMGLNTGELF
j_gene: TRBJ2-2
v_gene: TRBV6-5

CDR3aa: SARGLRGNQPQH
j_gene: TRBJ1-5
v_gene: TRBV20-1

CDR3aa: ASSPSGQLYNEQF
j_gene: TRBJ2-1
v_gene: TRBV11-2

CDR3aa: SSSYSGERGNEQF
j_gene: TRBJ2-1
v_gene: TRBV6-5

CDR3aa: ASSPNGRPNEQF
j_gene: TRBJ2-1
v_gene: TRBV18

CDR3aa: AILAGTEAY
j_gene: TRBJ1-1
v_gene: TRBV10-2

CDR3aa: AINYWDRFTEAF
j_gene: TRBJ1-1
v_gene: TRBV11-2

CDR3aa: SGTGYQNTEAF
j_gene: TRBJ1-1
v_gene: TRBV29-1

CDR3aa: ASSGQLGAHT
j_gene: TRBJ1-2
v_gene: TRBV10-2

CDR3aa: VSSFGGLTEAF
j_gene: TRBJ1-1
v_gene: TRBV12-3/TRBV12-4